This is a list of T cell receptor beta chains from one sample in a study of blood T cell repertoires in COVID-19. The assay was immunoSEQ multiplex PCR, and TCRdb's table has in-frame clones only and misses some. Of 190,000 or so clones in the sample, roughly four fifths were seen once. Sequencing used PBMCs or T cells enriched from blood (not recorded which). These receptor sequences come from a man aged 40-50 years who had recovered from COVID-19. Each CDR3 is given with its conserved first and last residue.

>TRBJ2-2|TRBV6-5
CASSYRGVGGELFF
>TRBJ1-1|TRBV27
CASSLSQGVEAFF
>TRBJ1-6|TRBV5-8
CASTRQEARESPLHF
>TRBJ2-7|TRBV5-5
CASSLGPGEQYEQYF
>TRBJ2-3|TRBV19
CASSTGTSGVADTQYF
>TRBJ1-2|TRBV6-6
CASSYGTQGSYTF
>TRBJ1-2|TRBV28
CASSSGTGDPGYTF
>TRBJ1-6|TRBV28
CASSSPGQGEASPLHF
>TRBJ2-3|TRBV7-2
CASSPMTSGIDTQYF
>TRBJ1-2|TRBV9
CASSVSGTGPSGGYTF
>TRBJ1-5|TRBV6-1
CASSEAGGGDLNQPQHF
>TRBJ1-2|TRBV18
CASSPAGTGRNYGYTF
>TRBJ1-3|TRBV19
CASRSRDSFSGNTIYF